This TCR beta chain was identified in a study of graft-versus-host responses after intestinal transplantation. Study overall: All recipients got anti-thymocyte globulin induction, then tacrolimus and steroids for around three years.

The study's findings and limits: HvG clone declines early post-transplant were associated with peak circulating GvH levels.

Comment on this clone: Its specificity is unknown.

Clones were read by immunoSEQ multiplex PCR, and TCRdb kept only the in-frame ones, dropping some. The sample records about 70,000 clones, 90% being singletons. This clonotype was sampled from a human donor who received an intestinal transplant. The sample was unstimulated CD8+ T cells sorted from spleen or lymph node cells, taken before intestinal transplant.

The CDR3 protein is CASSGTGQGVYEQYF. The CDR3 DNA follows: TGTGCCAGCAGTGGAACGGGACAGGGGGTCTACGAGCAGTACTTC. The J gene is TRBJ2-7, the V gene TRBV5-6; 11 bases are shared with TRBD1. Germline CDR1 reads SGHDT; CDR2 reads YYEEEE. The CDR3 runs to 15 residues. V gave up 5 bases and J gave up 3 bases; unmatched junction bases: 7.